This T cell receptor beta chain is drawn from a study of T-cell reconstitution after alpha-beta-depleted transplantation in children. The CDR3 is 15 residues long. Germline lookup yields CDR1 SGHRS and CDR2 YFSETQ. Trimming removed 2 bases from V and 0 bases from J, with 10 bases in between. TCRbeta library preparation incorporated unique molecular identifiers. Via MiXCR, TCRdb re-called the PCR reads, giving one row per CDR3 protein. The sample lists over 300,000 distinct CDR3 sequences; around a tenth were seen once. This sample comprised PBMCs from the stem cell graft donor, obtained from the stem cell graft. The chain employs TRBV5-1 and TRBJ2-3, with a tentative D call TRBD2 (7 bases). The receptor was derived from a human donor who donated a stem cell graft to a child with acute lymphoblastic leukemia. The DNA for the CDR3 is TGCGCCAGCAGCTTTGGGGGGGCCAGCACAGATACGCAGTATTTT. This gives the protein CASSFGGASTDTQYF.